The 10 T cell receptor beta chains in this list originate from one sample, sequenced in a study of cytomegalovirus exposure and HLA in healthy donors (dated by TCRdb to between 2016 and 2019). Library method: the immunoSEQ multiplex PCR assay. For the multiplex PCR, a mixture combining 60 forward primers for TCR Vbeta segments and 13 reverse primers for TCR Jbeta segments was used. TCRdb stores this immuneACCESS table with in-frame sequences only. Part of the clones is absent; in the studies checked, under half of the shortfall reflects unresolved V genes, and no reason is known for the rest. For this sample the table gives about 110,000 clones, of which 65% to 75% were detected only once. The top ten clonotypes cover under 13% of the sample. Material: PBMCs. All receptors come from a man in his forties in good health and CMV-seropositive.

The gene calls are TRBV15 and TRBJ2-3; 10 nucleotides match TRBD1. The V segment lost 0 bases and the J segment 5 bases; nucleotides outside the gene matches: 5. Germline V gene lookup returns CDR1 LNHNV and CDR2 YYDKDF (reference sequence). This CDR3 spans 16 amino acids. The CDR3 DNA is TGTGCCACCAGCAGAGACTTGGGACAGGGGAGAGATACGCAGTATTTT. It encodes CATSRDLGQGRDTQYF.

This clone was counted a single time. The V and J genes are TRBV7-9 and TRBJ2-5; maybe TRBD2 (6 bases). V gave up 0 bases and J gave up 5 bases, with 10 bases separating them. This CDR3 spans 14 amino acids. Per the germline V gene, CDR1 is SEHNR and CDR2 is FQNEAQ (reference sequence). The CDR3 nucleotides are TGTGCCAGCAGCTTAGCGGGAGGCCTGGAGACCCAGTACTTC. It is translated as CASSLAGGLETQYF.

In DNA, the CDR3 is TGTGCCAGCAGGTTGACAGGGGGAGGAAACACCATATATTTT. Residues: CASRLTGGGNTIYF. The rearrangement links TRBV11-2 to TRBJ1-3; TRBD1 agrees at 9 bases. Germline assignment: CDR1 SGHAT and CDR2 FQNNGV. This CDR3 spans 14 amino acids. J was trimmed by 4 bases and V by 6 bases; bases with no gene match: 4.

The chain combines TRBV19 with TRBJ1-4; D is possibly TRBD1 (6 bases). CDR1 is LNHDA and CDR2 is SQIVND in the germline V gene (reference sequence). This CDR3 has 15 amino acids. Between the trimmed V and J ends, which lost 1 base and 6 bases, there was a span of 12 bases. The CDR3: CASSIAWAGDEKLFF. CDR3 in DNA: TGTGCCAGTAGTATAGCCTGGGCAGGGGATGAAAAACTGTTTTTT.

A single count supports this clone. The rearrangement joins TRBV9 to TRBJ1-2; maybe TRBD1 (5 bases). Deletions cut 4 bases from V and 5 bases from J, with 18 bases between. The CDR3 is made up of 15 amino acids. Germline CDR1 SGDLS, CDR2 YYNGEE. CDR3 protein: CASSPGHSGIYGYTF. The CDR3 bases are TGTGCCAGCAGCCCAGGACATAGCGGGATATATGGCTACACCTTC.

This chain links TRBV15 with TRBJ1-4; 10 bases align to TRBD1. After removal of 3 bases from V and 5 bases from J, the junction contained 3 bases not matched to a gene. The germline V gene has CDR1 LNHNV and CDR2 YYDKDF (reference sequence). The CDR3 totals 15 residues. The CDR3 DNA is TGTGCCACCAGCAGGGGACAGGGGTCGAATGAAAAACTGTTTTTT. Translation: CATSRGQGSNEKLFF.

This chain joins TRBV19 and TRBJ1-1, with D possibly being TRBD1 (5 bases). Germline V gene sequence: CDR1 LNHDA, CDR2 SQIVND (reference sequence). This CDR3 has 12 amino acids. Trimming cost V 11 bases and J 1 base, with 11 bases left between them. CDR3 DNA: TGTGCCGTCCGGGGGGGGAACACTGAAGCTTTCTTT. Amino acids: CAVRGGNTEAFF.

This clone has only a few counts. The V gene is TRBV2, the J gene TRBJ2-4; perhaps TRBD2 as D (6 bases). This CDR3 spans 15 amino acids. Germline V CDR1 and CDR2: SNHLY, FYNNEI. The germline V and J ends were trimmed by 2 bases and 7 bases, with 15 bases remaining between them. As DNA, the CDR3 is TGTGCCAGCAGTGAAAGTCGTACGGGAGTGAACATTCAGTACTTC. This gives the protein CASSESRTGVNIQYF.

The rearrangement links TRBV6-1 to TRBJ2-1, with 8 bases aligning to TRBD2. The CDR3 totals 16 residues. Germline trimming cut 2 bases from V and 2 bases from J; bases unmatched to any gene: 5. Germline CDR1 and CDR2: MNHNS and SASEGT. The CDR3 loop reads CASSEWRTSPYNEQFF. CDR3 coding DNA: TGTGCCAGCAGTGAATGGAGGACTAGCCCCTACAATGAGCAGTTCTTC.

This clone was seen more than once but under ten times. The gene calls are TRBV7-9 and TRBJ1-5, with D possibly matching TRBD1 (6 bases). V lost 0 bases and J 7 bases, leaving 16 bases between the germline ends. CDR1 is SEHNR, CDR2 FQNEAQ, per germline (reference sequence). This CDR3 spans 16 amino acids. DNA of the CDR3: TGTGCCAGCAGCTTAGCCGGTCAGGGGAGGGGACAGCCCCAGCATTTT. This codes for CASSLAGQGRGQPQHF.